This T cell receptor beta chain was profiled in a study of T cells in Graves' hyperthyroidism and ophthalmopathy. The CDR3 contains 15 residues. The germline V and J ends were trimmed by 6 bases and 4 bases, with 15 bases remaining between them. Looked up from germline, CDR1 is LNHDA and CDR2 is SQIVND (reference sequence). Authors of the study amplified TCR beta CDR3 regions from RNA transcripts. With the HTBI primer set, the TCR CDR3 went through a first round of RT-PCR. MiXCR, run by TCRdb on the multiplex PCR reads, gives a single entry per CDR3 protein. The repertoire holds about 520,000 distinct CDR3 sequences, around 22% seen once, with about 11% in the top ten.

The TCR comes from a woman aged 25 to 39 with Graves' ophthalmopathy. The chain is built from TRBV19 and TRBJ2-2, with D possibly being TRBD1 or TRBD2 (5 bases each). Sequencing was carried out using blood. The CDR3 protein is CASRLVAGSTGELFF. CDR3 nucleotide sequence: TGTGCCAGTAGGCTCGTGGCAGGGAGCACCGGGGAGCTGTTTTTT. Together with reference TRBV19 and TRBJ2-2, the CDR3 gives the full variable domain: DGGITQSPKYLFRKEGQNVTLSCEQNLNHDAMYWYRQDPGQGLRLIYYSQIVNDFQKGDIAEGYSVSREKKESFPLTVTSAQKNPTAFYLCASRLVAGSTGELFFGEGSRLTVL.